This note documents a single TCR beta chain sequence. The antigen is unknown. These data come from a study of T cell responses to AZD1222 COVID-19 vaccine. Study-level results: Clonal diversity may have been underestimated in mostly white British donors. Spike-specific TCR repertoires showed rising breadth and depth after two AZD1222 doses.

Germline loops: CDR1 SNHLY, CDR2 FYNNEI. The CDR3 has 14 amino acids. The V segment lost 4 bases and the J segment 6 bases; nucleotides outside the gene matches: 3. Here immunoSEQ multiplex PCR was the method, and the copy in TCRdb shows in-frame clones only, minus some. This table holds roughly 100,000 clones, over 80% found once. The source is an adult in good health. This chain joins TRBV2 and TRBJ1-5; the match to TRBD1 covers 10 bases. Sequencing was performed on peripheral blood, taken on day 0 of AZD1222 vaccination. CDR3: CASSGQGAPQPQHF. CDR3 DNA sequence: TGTGCCAGCAGTGGACAGGGGGCACCTCAGCCCCAGCATTTT.